This T cell receptor (beta chain) was identified in a study of T cells in tumors after PD-1 blockade. Study context: Patients had no prior checkpoint blockade, systemic immunosuppressants, or anti-cancer therapy within 4 weeks. Daily vismodegib 150 mg continued in a subset of anti-PD-1-treated patients.

CDR3 length: 12 residues. The germline V gene encodes CDR1 LNHDA and CDR2 SQIVND (reference sequence). V dropped 4 bases and J dropped 7 bases, with 10 bases sitting between them. Template: tumor biopsy or peripheral blood genomic DNA, about 600-6,004 ng per sample. Comment on this clone: Its specificity is not known.

Study-level findings and limits: Peripheral recruitment is suggested, as some novel exhausted tumor clones were in pre-treatment blood.

Sequenced by immunoSEQ multiplex PCR; TCRdb stores in-frame clones only, minus some. The profile shows over 20,000 clones, 70% to 85% of them singletons. The chain has TRBV19 and TRBJ1-2; D not resolved. The TCR originated in a human donor with basal cell carcinoma. This sample comprised PBMCs, obtained after anti-PD-1 treatment. This CDR3 is CASSSEIGGYTF. Here the CDR3 DNA reads TGTGCCAGTAGTAGCGAAATTGGTGGCTACACCTTC.